This TCR beta chain was captured by sequencing in a study of tissue T cells after allogeneic stem cell transplantation. Germline CDR1 reads KGHPV; CDR2 reads FQNQEV (reference sequence). The length of the CDR3 is 14 residues. V was cut by 0 bases and J by 1 base, with 5 bases left in between. The time point: mouse harvest day 7 after allogeneic transplant. The graft held 10^6 splenic CD5+ T cells and 10^7 T-cell-depleted bone marrow cells. Comment on this clone: Mouse gene names and germline throughout. Sequencing ends 1 residue short of the CDR3 end; the germline J gene provides the rest.

Assay: immunoSEQ multiplex PCR; the TCRdb copy retains only in-frame clones and omits some. The profile shows roughly 5,500 clones, 45% to 55% of them singletons. The source is a female BALB/c mouse given C57BL/6 T cells with graft-versus-host disease after an allogeneic hematopoietic cell transplant. Sequenced input: gut tissue. The rearrangement joins TRBV26 to TRBJ2-4; D is undetermined. The sequenced CDR3 bases are TGTGCCAGCAGTCTGTCCCCCGGTCAAAACACCTTGTAC. It codes for CASSLSPGQNTLY. The full CDR3 is CASSLSPGQNTLYF.